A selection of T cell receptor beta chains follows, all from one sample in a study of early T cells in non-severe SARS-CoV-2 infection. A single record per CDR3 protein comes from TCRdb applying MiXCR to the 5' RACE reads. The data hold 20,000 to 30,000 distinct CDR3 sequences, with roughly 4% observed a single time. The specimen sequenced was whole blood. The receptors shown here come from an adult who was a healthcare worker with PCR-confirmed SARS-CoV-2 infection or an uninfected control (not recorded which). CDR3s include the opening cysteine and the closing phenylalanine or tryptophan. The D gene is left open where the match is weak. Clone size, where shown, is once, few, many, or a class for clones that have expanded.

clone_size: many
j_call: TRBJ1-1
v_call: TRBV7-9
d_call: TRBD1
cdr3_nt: TGTGCCAGCAGCTTAGTTTGGGGGACAGGGGCGGAAACTGAAGCTTTCTTT
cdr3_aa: CASSLVWGTGAETEAFF

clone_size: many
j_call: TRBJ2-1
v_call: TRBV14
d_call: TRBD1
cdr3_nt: TGTGCCAGCAGCCTTACCCAGGACAGGGAACGAGAGCAGTTCTTC
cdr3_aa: CASSLTQDREREQFF

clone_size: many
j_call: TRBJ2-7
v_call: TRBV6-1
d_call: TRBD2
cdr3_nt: TGTGCCAGCAGACCGGGACTATCCTACGAGCAGTACTTC
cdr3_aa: CASRPGLSYEQYF

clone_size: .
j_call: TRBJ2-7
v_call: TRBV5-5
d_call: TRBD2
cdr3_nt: TGTGCCAGCAGCTCGGGACTAGCGGTAGCATACGAGCAGTACTTC
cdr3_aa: CASSSGLAVAYEQYF

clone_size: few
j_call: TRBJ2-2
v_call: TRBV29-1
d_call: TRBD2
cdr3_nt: TGCAGCGTTTGGGAGCGGGAGGTTGCCGGGGAGCTGTTTTTT
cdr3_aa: CSVWEREVAGELFF

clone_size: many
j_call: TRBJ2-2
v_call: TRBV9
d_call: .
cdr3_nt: TGTGCCAGCAGCCCTAGATTTCGGGTCCGAATGAACACCGGGGAGCTGTTTTTT
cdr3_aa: CASSPRFRVRMNTGELFF

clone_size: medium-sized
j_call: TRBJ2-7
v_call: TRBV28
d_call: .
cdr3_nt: TGTGCCAGCGCACGAACAGGGTTCTACGAGCAGTACTTC
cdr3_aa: CASARTGFYEQYF

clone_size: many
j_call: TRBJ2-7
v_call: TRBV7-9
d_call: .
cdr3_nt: TGTGCCAGCAGCTTAGGGTGGCACCCCTACGAGCAGTACTTC
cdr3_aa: CASSLGWHPYEQYF

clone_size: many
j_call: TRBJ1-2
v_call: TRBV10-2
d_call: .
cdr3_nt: TGCGCCAGCAGTGAGTCGGAGGGATTGGAGTATGGCTACACCTTC
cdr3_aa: CASSESEGLEYGYTF

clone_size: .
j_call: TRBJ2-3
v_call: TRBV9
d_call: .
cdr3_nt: TGTGCCAGCAGCGCCACCGGGACCCGCACAGATACGCAGTATTTT
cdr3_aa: CASSATGTRTDTQYF

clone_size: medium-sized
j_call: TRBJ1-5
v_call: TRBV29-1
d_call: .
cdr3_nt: TGCAGCGTACAGAATGGCGGTCAGCCCCAGCATTTT
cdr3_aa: CSVQNGGQPQHF

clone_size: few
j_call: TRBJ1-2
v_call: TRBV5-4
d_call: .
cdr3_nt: TGTGCCAGCAGCCCGGACAAGAACTATGGCTACACCTTC
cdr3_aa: CASSPDKNYGYTF

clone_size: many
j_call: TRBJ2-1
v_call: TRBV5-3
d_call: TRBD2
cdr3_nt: TGTGCCAGAAGCTTGGTGTCGGGACTAGCGGACGTTAATGAGCAGTTCTTC
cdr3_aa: CARSLVSGLADVNEQFF

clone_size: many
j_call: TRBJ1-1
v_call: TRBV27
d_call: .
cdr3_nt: TGTGCCAGCAGTCCCCCGCCGTACGGGAACACTGAAGCTTTCTTT
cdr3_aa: CASSPPPYGNTEAFF

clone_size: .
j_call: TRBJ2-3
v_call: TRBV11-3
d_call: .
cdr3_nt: TGTGCCAGCAGCCCCATGGGGACCCGGGGTACGCAGTATTTT
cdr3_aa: CASSPMGTRGTQYF

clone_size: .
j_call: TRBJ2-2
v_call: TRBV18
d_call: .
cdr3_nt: TGTGCCAGCTCACCGCAGGCAGGGTGGAACACCGGGGAGCTGTTTTTT
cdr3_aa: CASSPQAGWNTGELFF

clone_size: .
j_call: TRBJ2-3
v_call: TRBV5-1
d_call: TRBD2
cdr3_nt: TGCGCCAGCGTGGGACTAGCGGGTCGCACAGATACGCAGTATTTT
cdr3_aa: CASVGLAGRTDTQYF

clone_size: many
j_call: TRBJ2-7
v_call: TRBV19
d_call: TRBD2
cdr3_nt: TGTGCCAGTAGTCCGGGACTAGCGGAGGGGGCCTGGTACGAGCAGTACTTC
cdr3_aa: CASSPGLAEGAWYEQYF

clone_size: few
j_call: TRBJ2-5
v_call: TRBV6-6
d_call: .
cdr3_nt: TGTGCCAGCGAAGGGACTCGAAGCCCCCAAGAGACCCAGTACTTC
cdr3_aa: CASEGTRSPQETQYF

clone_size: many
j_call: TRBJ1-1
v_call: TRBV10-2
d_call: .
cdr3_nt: TGCGCCAGCAGTGAGGAAGGATTGAGCACTGAAGCTTTCTTT
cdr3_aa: CASSEEGLSTEAFF

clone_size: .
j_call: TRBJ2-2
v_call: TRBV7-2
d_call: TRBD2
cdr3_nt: TGTGCCAGCAGCGTCTGGACTAGCGGGACAGTCGGGGAGCTGTTTTTT
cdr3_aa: CASSVWTSGTVGELFF

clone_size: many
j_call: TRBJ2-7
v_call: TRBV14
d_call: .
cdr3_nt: TGTGCCAGCAGCGAGACGCCCTCCGGCCCCGAGCAGTACTTC
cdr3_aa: CASSETPSGPEQYF

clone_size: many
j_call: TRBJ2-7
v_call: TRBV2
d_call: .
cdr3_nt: TGTGCCAGCGCAGGGGCCCACGAGCAGTACTTC
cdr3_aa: CASAGAHEQYF

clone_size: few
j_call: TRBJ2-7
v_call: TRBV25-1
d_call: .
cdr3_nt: TGTGCCAGCAGTAAGGGGACCGACGAGCAGTACTTC
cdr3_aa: CASSKGTDEQYF

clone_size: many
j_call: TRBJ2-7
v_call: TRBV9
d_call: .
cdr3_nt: TGTGCCAGCAGCCCCAAGTTGGGACGGGGCTACGAGCAGTACTTC
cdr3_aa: CASSPKLGRGYEQYF

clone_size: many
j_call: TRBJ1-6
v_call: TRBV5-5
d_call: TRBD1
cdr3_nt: TGTGCCAGCAGCCAGGGGGCCGGTAATTCACCCCTCCACTTT
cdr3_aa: CASSQGAGNSPLHF

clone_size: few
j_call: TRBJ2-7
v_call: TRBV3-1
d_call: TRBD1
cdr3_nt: TGTGCCAGCAGCCATGGACAGGGGTACATCGAGCAGTACTTC
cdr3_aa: CASSHGQGYIEQYF

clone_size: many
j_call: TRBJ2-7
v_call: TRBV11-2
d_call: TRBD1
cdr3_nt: TGTGCCAGCAACAGGGGTTCCTCCTACGAGCAGTACTTC
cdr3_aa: CASNRGSSYEQYF

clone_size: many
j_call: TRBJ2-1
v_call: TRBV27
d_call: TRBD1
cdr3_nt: TGTGCCAGCACCCCTGGACAGGGATACTACAATGAGCAGTTCTTC
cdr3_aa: CASTPGQGYYNEQFF

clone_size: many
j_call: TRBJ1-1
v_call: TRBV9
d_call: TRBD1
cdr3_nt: TGTGCCAGCAACGCGGGGTGGACAGGGGATACTGAAGCTTTCTTT
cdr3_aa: CASNAGWTGDTEAFF

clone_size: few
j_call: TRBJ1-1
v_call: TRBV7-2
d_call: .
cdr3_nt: TGTGCCAGCAGCTTAGCCGGGACGGAGGGCACTGAAGCTTTCTTT
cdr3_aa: CASSLAGTEGTEAFF

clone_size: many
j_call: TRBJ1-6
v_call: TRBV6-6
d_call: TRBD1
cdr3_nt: TGTGCCAGCAGTTTGGACAGGGGCGGGAATTCACCCCTCCACTTT
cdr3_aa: CASSLDRGGNSPLHF

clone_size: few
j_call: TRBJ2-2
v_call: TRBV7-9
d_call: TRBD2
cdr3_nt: TGTGCCAGCAGCCCCGGGACTAGCGGGACCGGGGAGCTGTTTTTT
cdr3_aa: CASSPGTSGTGELFF

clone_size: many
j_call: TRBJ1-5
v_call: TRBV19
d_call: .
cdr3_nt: TGTGCCTCTCGGGGGAGAGGAGCGGCTTTGGGCAATCAGCCCCAGCATTTT
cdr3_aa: CASRGRGAALGNQPQHF

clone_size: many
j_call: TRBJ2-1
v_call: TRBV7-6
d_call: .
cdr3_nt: TGTGCCAGCAGCTTAGGGGTGGGGCGCGAGCAGTTCTTC
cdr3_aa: CASSLGVGREQFF

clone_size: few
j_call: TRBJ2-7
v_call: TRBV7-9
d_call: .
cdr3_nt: TGTGCCAGCAGCCACACGGGGTACGAGCAGTACTTC
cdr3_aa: CASSHTGYEQYF

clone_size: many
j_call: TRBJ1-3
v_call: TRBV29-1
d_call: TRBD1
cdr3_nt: TGCAGCGCCCTCTTAACAGGGGCTGGAAACACCATATATTTT
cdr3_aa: CSALLTGAGNTIYF

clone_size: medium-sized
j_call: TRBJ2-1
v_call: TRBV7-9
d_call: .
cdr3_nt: TGTGCCAGCAGCTTATCTCCGACCAATGAGCAGTTCTTC
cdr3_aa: CASSLSPTNEQFF

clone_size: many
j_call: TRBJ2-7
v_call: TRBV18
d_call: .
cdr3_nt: TGTGCCAGCTCACCACTCCCAGCTCCGGGTGAGCAGTACTTC
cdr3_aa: CASSPLPAPGEQYF

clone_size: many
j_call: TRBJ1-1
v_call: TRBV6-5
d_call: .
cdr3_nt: TGTGCCAGCAGTTACCTACAGGGTCTGAACACTGAAGCTTTCTTT
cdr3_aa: CASSYLQGLNTEAFF

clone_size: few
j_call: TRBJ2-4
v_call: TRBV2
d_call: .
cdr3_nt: TGTGCCAGCAGTCCCAGGGATGCCAAAAACATTCAGTACTTC
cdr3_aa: CASSPRDAKNIQYF

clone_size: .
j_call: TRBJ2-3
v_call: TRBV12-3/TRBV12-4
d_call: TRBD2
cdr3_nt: TGTGCCAGCAGCCTTAGCGGGAGGGCCGGAGATACGCAGTATTTT
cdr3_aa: CASSLSGRAGDTQYF

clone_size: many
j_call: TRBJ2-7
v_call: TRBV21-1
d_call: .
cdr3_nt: TGTGCCAGCAGCAAAGTAGTAGGACTAGTACCCTACGAGCAGTACTTC
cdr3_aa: CASSKVVGLVPYEQYF